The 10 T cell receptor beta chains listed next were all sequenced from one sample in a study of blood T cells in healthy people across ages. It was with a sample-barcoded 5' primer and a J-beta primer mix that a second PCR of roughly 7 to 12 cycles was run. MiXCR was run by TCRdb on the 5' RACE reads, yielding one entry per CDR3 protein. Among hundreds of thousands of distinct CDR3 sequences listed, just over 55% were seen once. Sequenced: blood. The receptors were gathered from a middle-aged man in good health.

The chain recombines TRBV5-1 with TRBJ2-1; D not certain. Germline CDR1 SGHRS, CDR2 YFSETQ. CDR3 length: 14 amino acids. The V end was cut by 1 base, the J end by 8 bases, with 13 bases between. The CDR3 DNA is TGCGCCAGCAGCTTGAATATAGGCCGCGATGAGCAGTTCTTC. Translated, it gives CASSLNIGRDEQFF.

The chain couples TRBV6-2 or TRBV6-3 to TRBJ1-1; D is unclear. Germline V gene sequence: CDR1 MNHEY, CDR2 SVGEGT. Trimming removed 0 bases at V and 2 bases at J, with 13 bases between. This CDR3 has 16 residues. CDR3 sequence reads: CASSYSTWDLNTEAFF. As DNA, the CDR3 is TGTGCCAGCAGTTACTCGACTTGGGATCTAAACACTGAAGCTTTCTTT.

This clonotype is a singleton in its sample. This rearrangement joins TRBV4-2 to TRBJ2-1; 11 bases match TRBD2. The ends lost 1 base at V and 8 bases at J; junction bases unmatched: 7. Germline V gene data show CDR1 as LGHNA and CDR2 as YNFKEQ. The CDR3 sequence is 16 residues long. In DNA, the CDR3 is TGTGCCAGCAGCCAAGCGGCTAGCGGGGGGTACGATGAGCAGTTCTTC. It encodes CASSQAASGGYDEQFF.

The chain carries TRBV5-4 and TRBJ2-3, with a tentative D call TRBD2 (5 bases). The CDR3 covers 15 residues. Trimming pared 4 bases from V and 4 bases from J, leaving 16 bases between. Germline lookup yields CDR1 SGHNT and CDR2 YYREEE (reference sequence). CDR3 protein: CASSLRRRSPDTQYF. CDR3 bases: TGTGCCAGCAGCCTCAGGCGGAGGTCTCCAGATACGCAGTATTTT.

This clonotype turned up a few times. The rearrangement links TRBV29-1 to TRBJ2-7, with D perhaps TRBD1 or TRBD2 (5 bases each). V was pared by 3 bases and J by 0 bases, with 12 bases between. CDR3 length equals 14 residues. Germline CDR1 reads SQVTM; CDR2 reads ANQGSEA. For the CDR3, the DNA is TGCAGCGTTGATGGTGGGGGAAGCTCCTACGAGCAGTACTTC. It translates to CSVDGGGSSYEQYF.

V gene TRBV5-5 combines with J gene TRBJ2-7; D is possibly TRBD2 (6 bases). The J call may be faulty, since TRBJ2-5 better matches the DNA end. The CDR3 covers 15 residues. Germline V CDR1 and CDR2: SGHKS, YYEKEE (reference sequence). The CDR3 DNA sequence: TGTGCCAGCAGCTTGCTTGGGACTTTCCAAGAGACCCAGTACTTC. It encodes CASSLLGTFQETQYF.

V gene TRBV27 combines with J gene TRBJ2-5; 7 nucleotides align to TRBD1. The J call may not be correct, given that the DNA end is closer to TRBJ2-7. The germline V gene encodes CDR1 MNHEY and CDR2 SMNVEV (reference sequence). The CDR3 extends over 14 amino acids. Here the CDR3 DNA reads TGTGCCAGCAGGATAGACAGGGCAGTGGACGAGCAGTACTTC. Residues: CASRIDRAVDEQYF.

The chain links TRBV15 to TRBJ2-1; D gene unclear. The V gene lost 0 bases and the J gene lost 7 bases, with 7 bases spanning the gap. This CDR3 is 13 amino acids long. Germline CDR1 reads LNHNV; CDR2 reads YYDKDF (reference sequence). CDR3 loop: CATSRDRRNEQFF. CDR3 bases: TGTGCCACCAGCAGAGATCGGAGAAATGAGCAGTTCTTC. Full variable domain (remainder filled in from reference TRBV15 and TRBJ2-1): DAMVIQNPRYQVTQFGKPVTLSCSQTLNHNVMYWYQQKSSQAPKLLFHYYDKDFNNEADTPDNFQSRRPNTSFCFLDIRSPGLGDTAMYLCATSRDRRNEQFFGPGTRLTVL.

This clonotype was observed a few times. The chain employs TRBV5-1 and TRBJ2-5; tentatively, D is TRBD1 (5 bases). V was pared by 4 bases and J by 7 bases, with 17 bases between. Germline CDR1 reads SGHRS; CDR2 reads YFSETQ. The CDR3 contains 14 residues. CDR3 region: CASSVDMNSATQYF. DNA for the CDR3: TGCGCCAGCAGCGTGGACATGAACTCAGCGACCCAGTACTTC. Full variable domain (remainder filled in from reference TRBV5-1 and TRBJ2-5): KAGVTQTPRYLIKTRGQQVTLSCSPISGHRSVSWYQQTPGQGLQFLFEYFSETQRNKGNFPGRFSGRQFSNSRSEMNVSTLELGDSALYLCASSVDMNSATQYFGPGTRLLVL.

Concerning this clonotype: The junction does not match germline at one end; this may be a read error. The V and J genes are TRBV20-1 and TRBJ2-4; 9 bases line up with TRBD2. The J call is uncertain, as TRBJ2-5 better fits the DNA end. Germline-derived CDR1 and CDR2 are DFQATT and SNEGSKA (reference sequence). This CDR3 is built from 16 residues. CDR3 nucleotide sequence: TGCAGTGCTAGAGATCCCCGGCGGGGGGGTCAAGCGACCCAGTACTTC. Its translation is CSARDPRRGGQATQYF.